This T cell receptor (beta chain) stems from a study of PD-L1 blockade in urothelial cancer. Across the study: Researchers looked at the blood 3 weeks (second dose) and 6 weeks after treatment began.

The length of the CDR3 is 15 residues. V was shortened by 3 bases and J by 1 base, with 12 bases between the two germline ends. Germline values: CDR1 MNHEY, CDR2 SVGAGI. Profiled with immunoSEQ multiplex PCR; TCRdb holds only in-frame clones, not every one. The sample lists tens of thousands of clones, around 89% occurring once. Sequencing used PBMCs, obtained around atezolizumab (anti-PD-L1) treatment. The source is a man in his sixties with urothelial cancer. V and J are TRBV6-5 and TRBJ1-1; weak D call: TRBD1 (5 bases). The CDR3 coding sequence is TGTGCCAGCAGTTATTCGGGACTTGCGAACACTGAAGCTTTCTTT. It is translated as CASSYSGLANTEAFF.